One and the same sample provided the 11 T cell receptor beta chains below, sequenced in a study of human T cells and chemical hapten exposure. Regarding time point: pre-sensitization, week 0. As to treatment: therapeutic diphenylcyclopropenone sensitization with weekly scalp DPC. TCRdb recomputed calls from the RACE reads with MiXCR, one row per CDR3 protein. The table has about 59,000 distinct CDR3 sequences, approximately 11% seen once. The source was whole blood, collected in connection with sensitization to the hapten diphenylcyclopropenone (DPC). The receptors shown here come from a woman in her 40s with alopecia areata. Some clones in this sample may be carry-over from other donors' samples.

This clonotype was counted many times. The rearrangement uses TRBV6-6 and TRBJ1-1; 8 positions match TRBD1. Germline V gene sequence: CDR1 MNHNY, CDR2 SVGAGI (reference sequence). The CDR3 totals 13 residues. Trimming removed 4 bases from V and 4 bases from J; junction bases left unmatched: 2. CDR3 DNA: TGTGCCAGCAGTTTACAGGGGGGCACTGAAGCTTTCTTT. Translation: CASSLQGGTEAFF.

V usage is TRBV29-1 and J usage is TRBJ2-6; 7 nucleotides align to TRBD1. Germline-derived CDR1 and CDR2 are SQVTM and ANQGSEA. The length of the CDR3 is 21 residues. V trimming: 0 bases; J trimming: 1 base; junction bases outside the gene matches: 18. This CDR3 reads CSVEDRVIGDRVSSGANVLTF. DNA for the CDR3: TGCAGCGTTGAAGATCGGGTCATCGGTGACAGGGTGTCATCTGGGGCCAACGTCCTGACTTTC.

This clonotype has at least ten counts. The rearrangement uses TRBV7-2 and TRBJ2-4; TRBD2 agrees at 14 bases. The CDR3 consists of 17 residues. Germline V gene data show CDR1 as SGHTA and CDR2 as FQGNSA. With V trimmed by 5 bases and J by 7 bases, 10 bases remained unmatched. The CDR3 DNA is TGTGCCAGCAGCCCGTCGACTAGCGGGGGGGCCGGGAACATTCAGTACTTC. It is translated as CASSPSTSGGAGNIQYF.

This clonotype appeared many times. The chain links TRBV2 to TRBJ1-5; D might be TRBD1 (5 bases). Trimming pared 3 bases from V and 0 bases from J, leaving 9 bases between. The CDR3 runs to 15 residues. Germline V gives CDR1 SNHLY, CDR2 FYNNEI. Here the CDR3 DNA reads TGTGCCAGCAGTGAGGGGACGAATAGCAATCAGCCCCAGCATTTT. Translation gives CASSEGTNSNQPQHF. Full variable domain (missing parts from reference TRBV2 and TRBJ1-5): EPEVTQTPSHQVTQMGQEVILRCVPISNHLYFYWYRQILGQKVEFLVSFYNNEISEKSEIFDDQFSVERPDGSNFTLKIRSTKLEDSAMYFCASSEGTNSNQPQHFGDGTRLSIL.

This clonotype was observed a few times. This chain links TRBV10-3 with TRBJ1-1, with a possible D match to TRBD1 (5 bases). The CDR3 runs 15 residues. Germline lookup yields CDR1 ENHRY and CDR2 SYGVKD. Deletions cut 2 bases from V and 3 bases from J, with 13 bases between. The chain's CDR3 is CAISEPDGGDTEAFF. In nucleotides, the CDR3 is TGTGCCATCAGTGAGCCGGACGGAGGGGACACTGAAGCTTTCTTT.

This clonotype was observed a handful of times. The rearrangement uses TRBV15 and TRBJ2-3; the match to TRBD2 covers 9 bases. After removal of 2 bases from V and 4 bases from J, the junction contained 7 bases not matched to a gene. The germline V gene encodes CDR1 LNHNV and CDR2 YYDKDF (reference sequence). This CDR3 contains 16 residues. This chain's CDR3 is CATSRPPGLAADTQYF. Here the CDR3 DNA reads TGTGCCACCAGCAGACCCCCGGGACTAGCAGCAGATACGCAGTATTTT. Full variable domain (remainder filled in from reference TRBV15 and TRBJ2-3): DAMVIQNPRYQVTQFGKPVTLSCSQTLNHNVMYWYQQKSSQAPKLLFHYYDKDFNNEADTPDNFQSRRPNTSFCFLDIRSPGLGDTAMYLCATSRPPGLAADTQYFGPGTRLTVL.

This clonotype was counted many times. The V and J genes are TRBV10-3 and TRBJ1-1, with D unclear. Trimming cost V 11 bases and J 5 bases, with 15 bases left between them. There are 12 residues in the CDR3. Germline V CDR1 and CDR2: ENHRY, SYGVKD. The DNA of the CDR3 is TGTGCCTGCGGGTCCCTCGGTACTGAAGCTTTCTTT. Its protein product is CACGSLGTEAFF.

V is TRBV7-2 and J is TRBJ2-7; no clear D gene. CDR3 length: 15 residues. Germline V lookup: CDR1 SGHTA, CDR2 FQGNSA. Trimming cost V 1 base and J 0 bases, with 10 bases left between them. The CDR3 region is CASSLEAEDSYEQYF. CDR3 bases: TGTGCCAGCAGCTTAGAGGCGGAAGACTCCTACGAGCAGTACTTC.

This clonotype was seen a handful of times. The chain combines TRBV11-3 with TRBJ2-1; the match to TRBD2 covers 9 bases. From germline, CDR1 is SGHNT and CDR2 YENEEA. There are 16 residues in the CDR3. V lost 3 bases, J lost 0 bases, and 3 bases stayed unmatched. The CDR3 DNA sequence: TGTGCCAGCAGCTTTGCGGGACTAGCCTCCTACAATGAGCAGTTCTTC. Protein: CASSFAGLASYNEQFF.

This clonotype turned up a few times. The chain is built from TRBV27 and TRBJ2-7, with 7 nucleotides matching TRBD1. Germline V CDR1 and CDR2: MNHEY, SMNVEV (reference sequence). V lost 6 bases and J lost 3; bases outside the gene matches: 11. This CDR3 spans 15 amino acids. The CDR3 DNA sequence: TGTGCCAGCAGGCCAGGGGGAATGGAGTACTACGAGCAGTACTTC. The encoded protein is CASRPGGMEYYEQYF.

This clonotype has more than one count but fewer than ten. CDR3 in amino acids: CASSLVTSSYNEQFF. CDR3 nucleotide sequence: TGTGCCAGCAGCTTGGTTACGAGCTCCTACAATGAGCAGTTCTTC. This rearrangement joins TRBV5-6 to TRBJ2-1; D is unresolved. The CDR3 loop spans 15 amino acids. V lost 0 bases and J lost 0, with 7 bases in between. Germline V gene sequence: CDR1 SGHDT, CDR2 YYEEEE.